A single sample is the source of the 11 T cell receptor beta chains below, sequenced in a study of CD8+CD57+ T cells in acquired aplastic anemia. Genomic DNA was employed as the template in profiling TCR beta VDJ and CDR3. TCRdb reprocessed the reads via MiXCR and lists one record per CDR3 protein. The profile shows 200,000 or so distinct CDR3 sequences, 64% of them singletons. Input material: sorted CD4+, CD8+, or CD8+CD57+ T cells (not recorded which) from PBMCs. Source of these receptors: a human donor with severe aplastic anemia or a healthy control (not recorded which).

The chain recombines TRBV7-9 with TRBJ2-7; D gene uncertain. The CDR3 is 15 residues long. Germline V gene sequence: CDR1 SEHNR, CDR2 FQNEAQ (reference sequence). Trimming stripped 0 bases from V and 0 bases from J, with 9 bases between. CDR3 in amino acids: CASSLALWVSYEQYF. For the CDR3, the DNA is TGTGCCAGCAGCTTAGCTCTCTGGGTCTCCTACGAGCAGTACTTC.

This clonotype appeared once. This rearrangement joins TRBV20-1 to TRBJ1-2; D remains ambiguous. V lost 0 bases, J lost 8 bases, and 13 bases lay in between. This CDR3 comprises 13 residues. CDR1 and CDR2 from the germline V gene are DFQATT and SNEGSKA (reference sequence). CDR3 bases: TGCAGTGCTAGAGATTGGGGAAAGACCGGCTACACCTTC. This sequence encodes CSARDWGKTGYTF.

This chain connects TRBV11-2 to TRBJ2-7, with D perhaps being TRBD1 or TRBD2 (5 bases each). Germline loops: CDR1 SGHAT, CDR2 FQNNGV. V was shortened by 5 bases and J by 3 bases, with 11 bases between the two germline ends. The CDR3 covers 13 residues. The CDR3 bases are TGTGCCAGCAGCCGCCGGGACCACTACGAGCAGTACTTC. Amino acids: CASSRRDHYEQYF.

This clonotype was seen repeatedly, ten times or more. The chain employs TRBV19 and TRBJ2-3; D possibly corresponds to TRBD2 (5 bases). Looked up from germline, CDR1 is LNHDA and CDR2 is SQIVND (reference sequence). V was trimmed by 5 bases and J by 4 bases, leaving 7 bases between them. CDR3 length equals 12 residues. CDR3 coding DNA: TGTGCCAGTAGTTTCGGGGCAGATACGCAGTATTTT. It specifies CASSFGADTQYF.

V usage is TRBV11-2 and J usage is TRBJ2-1; D call uncertain. Per the germline V gene, CDR1 is SGHAT and CDR2 is FQNNGV. The CDR3 spans 13 residues. V was clipped by 7 bases and J by 8 bases, with 15 bases between them. CDR3 bases: TGTGCCAGCACCCCCAGTAGGAGAGATGAGCAGTTCTTC. This encodes CASTPSRRDEQFF.

This chain uses TRBV12-5 with TRBJ2-5; weak D call: TRBD1 (5 bases). Germline lookup yields CDR1 LGHNT and CDR2 FRNRAP. With 9 bases removed from V and 4 bases from J, the gap between germline ends came to 18 bases. There are 14 residues in the CDR3. Here the CDR3 reads CASSLGPGLETQYF. The CDR3 DNA sequence: TGTGCTAGCAGTTTAGGTCCAGGGTTAGAGACCCAGTACTTC.

V is TRBV7-2 and J is TRBJ2-1; D is ambiguous. Trimming removed 2 bases from V and 6 bases from J, with 11 bases in between. CDR3 length: 14 amino acids. CDR1 is SGHTA, CDR2 FQGNSA, per germline. As DNA, the CDR3 is TGTGCCAGCAGCTTACGTCCCCCGTCCAATGAGCAGTTCTTC. Amino acids: CASSLRPPSNEQFF.

This clonotype was seen a single time. CDR3: CASSVRTIGLTTDTQYF. The CDR3 region has the DNA TGTGCCAGCAGCGTCCGGACCATTGGACTAACCACAGATACGCAGTATTTT. This chain uses TRBV9 with TRBJ2-3; tentatively, D is TRBD2 (6 bases). This CDR3 has 17 amino acids. V was clipped by 2 bases and J by 2 bases, with 18 bases between them. Germline loops: CDR1 SGDLS, CDR2 YYNGEE.

The chain recombines TRBV2 with TRBJ1-2; TRBD1 matches 8 bases. Germline V gene lookup returns CDR1 SNHLY and CDR2 FYNNEI. V lost 3 bases to trimming and J lost 2 bases; unmatched junction nucleotides: 5. There are 15 residues in the CDR3. In nucleotides, the CDR3 is TGTGCCAGCAGTGAGAGACAGGGGCTAAACTATGGCTACACCTTC. It yields the protein CASSERQGLNYGYTF.

J is TRBJ1-1 and V is TRBV29-1; the match to TRBD1 covers 9 bases. The germline gives CDR1 SQVTM, CDR2 ANQGSEA. V gave up 5 bases and J gave up 12 bases; unmatched junction bases: 13. The CDR3 has 13 amino acids. CDR3 sequence: CSVRRDRASESFF. CDR3 nucleotides: TGCAGCGTTAGGCGGGACAGGGCGAGTGAGTCTTTCTTT.

This rearrangement joins TRBV12-3 or TRBV12-4 to TRBJ1-3; D is unclear. Trimming left V 3 bases short and J 2 bases short, with 11 bases between. The CDR3 length is 15 residues. The CDR3 region is CASSFRALAGNTIYF. The DNA for the CDR3 is TGTGCCAGCAGTTTTCGGGCGTTAGCTGGAAACACCATATATTTT.